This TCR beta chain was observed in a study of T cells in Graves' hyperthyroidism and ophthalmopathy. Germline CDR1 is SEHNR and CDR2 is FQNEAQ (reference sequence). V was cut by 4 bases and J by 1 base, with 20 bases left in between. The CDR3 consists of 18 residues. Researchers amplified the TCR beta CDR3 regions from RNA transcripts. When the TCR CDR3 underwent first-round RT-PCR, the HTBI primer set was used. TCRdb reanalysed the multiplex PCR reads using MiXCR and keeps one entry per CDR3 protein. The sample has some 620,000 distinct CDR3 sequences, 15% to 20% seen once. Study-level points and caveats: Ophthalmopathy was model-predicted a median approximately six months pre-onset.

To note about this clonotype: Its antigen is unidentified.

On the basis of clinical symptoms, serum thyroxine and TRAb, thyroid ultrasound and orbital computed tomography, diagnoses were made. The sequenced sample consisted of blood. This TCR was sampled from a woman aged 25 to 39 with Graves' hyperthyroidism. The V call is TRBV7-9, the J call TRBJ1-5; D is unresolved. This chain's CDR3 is CASSYPRRGPLSNQPQHF. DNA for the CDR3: TGTGCCAGCAGCTACCCTCGGCGCGGACCCTTAAGCAATCAGCCCCAGCATTTT.